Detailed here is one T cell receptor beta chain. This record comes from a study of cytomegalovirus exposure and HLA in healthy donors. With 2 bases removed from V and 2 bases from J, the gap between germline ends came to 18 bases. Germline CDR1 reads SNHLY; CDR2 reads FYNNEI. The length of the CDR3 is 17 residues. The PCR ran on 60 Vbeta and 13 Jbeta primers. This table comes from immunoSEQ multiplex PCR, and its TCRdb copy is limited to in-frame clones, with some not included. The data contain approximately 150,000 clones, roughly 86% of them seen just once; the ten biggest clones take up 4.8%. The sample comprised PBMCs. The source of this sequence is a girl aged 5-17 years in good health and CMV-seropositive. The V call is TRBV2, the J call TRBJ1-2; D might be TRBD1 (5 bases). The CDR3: CASSEISTADTNYGYTF. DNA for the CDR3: TGTGCCAGCAGTGAAATTTCGACAGCAGACACAAACTATGGCTACACCTTC.